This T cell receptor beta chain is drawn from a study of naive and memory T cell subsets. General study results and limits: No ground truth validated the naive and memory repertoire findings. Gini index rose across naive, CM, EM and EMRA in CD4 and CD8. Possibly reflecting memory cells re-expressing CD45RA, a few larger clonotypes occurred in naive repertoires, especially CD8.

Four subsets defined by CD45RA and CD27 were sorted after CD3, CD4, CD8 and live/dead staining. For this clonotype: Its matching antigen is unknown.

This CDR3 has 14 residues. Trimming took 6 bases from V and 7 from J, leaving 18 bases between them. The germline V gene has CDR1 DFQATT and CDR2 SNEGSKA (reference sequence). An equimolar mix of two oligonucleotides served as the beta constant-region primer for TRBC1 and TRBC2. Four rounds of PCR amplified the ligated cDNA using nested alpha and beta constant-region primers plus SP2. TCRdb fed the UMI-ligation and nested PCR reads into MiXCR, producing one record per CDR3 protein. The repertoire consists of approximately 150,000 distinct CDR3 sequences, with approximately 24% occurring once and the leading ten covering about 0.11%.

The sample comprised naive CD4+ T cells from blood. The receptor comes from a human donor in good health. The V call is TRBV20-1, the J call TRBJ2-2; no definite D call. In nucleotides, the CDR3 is TGCAGTGCCAAGGATCCGAGACCTGGCGGGGAGCTGTTTTTT. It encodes CSAKDPRPGGELFF.